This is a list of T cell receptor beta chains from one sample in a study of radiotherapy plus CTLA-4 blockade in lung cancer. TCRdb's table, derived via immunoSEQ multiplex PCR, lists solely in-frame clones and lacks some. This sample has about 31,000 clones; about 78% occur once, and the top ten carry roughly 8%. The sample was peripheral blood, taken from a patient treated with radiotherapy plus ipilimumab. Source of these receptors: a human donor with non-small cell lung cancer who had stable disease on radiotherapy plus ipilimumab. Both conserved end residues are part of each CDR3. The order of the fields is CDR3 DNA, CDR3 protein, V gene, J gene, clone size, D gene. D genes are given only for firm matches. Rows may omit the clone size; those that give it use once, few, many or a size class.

CDR3 DNA: TGCGCCAGCAGCCAAGGGGAGGCAGATACGCAGTATTTT
CDR3 protein: CASSQGEADTQYF
V gene: TRBV4-1
J gene: TRBJ2-3
clone size: -
D gene: -

CDR3 DNA: TGTGCCAGCAGCCCGGACGCCCAGCACGGTGAGCAGTTCTTC
CDR3 protein: CASSPDAQHGEQFF
V gene: TRBV5-4
J gene: TRBJ2-1
clone size: -
D gene: -

CDR3 DNA: TGCGCCAGCAGCTTGTTTCCGGGGGGATCCTATGGCTACACCTTC
CDR3 protein: CASSLFPGGSYGYTF
V gene: TRBV5-1
J gene: TRBJ1-2
clone size: few
D gene: -

CDR3 DNA: TGTGCCAGCAGTCTCACTCAAGCCGACTACAATGAGCAGTTCTTC
CDR3 protein: CASSLTQADYNEQFF
V gene: TRBV6-6
J gene: TRBJ2-1
clone size: -
D gene: -

CDR3 DNA: TGTGCCAGCAGTGTAGGGCGGGGGTTAGGAGATACGCAGTATTTT
CDR3 protein: CASSVGRGLGDTQYF
V gene: TRBV2
J gene: TRBJ2-3
clone size: -
D gene: TRBD2

CDR3 DNA: TGTGCCAGCAGCCGCGGGTCGACAGTTATAGGTTCCGGCTACACCTTC
CDR3 protein: CASSRGSTVIGSGYTF
V gene: TRBV7-2
J gene: TRBJ1-2
clone size: -
D gene: -

CDR3 DNA: TGTGCCAGCAGTGACTGGGAGTTAGGGACGCGCGGGGGGGCGTCAGATACGCAGTATTTT
CDR3 protein: CASSDWELGTRGGASDTQYF
V gene: TRBV2
J gene: TRBJ2-3
clone size: -
D gene: TRBD2

CDR3 DNA: TGCAGCGTTGGGGCGGGCACCAGGACCTATGGCTACACCTTC
CDR3 protein: CSVGAGTRTYGYTF
V gene: TRBV29-1
J gene: TRBJ1-2
clone size: -
D gene: -

CDR3 DNA: TGTGCCAGTAGTATACCCCCTTGGACAGGGCCTACTAACTATGGCTACACCTTC
CDR3 protein: CASSIPPWTGPTNYGYTF
V gene: TRBV19
J gene: TRBJ1-2
clone size: -
D gene: TRBD1

CDR3 DNA: TGTGCCAGCAGCGAAGGGACAGGGGAAGCCTACGAGCAGTACTTC
CDR3 protein: CASSEGTGEAYEQYF
V gene: TRBV9
J gene: TRBJ2-7
clone size: -
D gene: TRBD1

CDR3 DNA: TGTGCCAGCAGCGAAACTCGACGGGGTATGGGGACTGAAGCTTTCTTT
CDR3 protein: CASSETRRGMGTEAFF
V gene: TRBV6-1
J gene: TRBJ1-1
clone size: -
D gene: -

CDR3 DNA: TGTGCCAGCAGCTCCGGATCGGACAGGGGGGAGACCCAGTACTTC
CDR3 protein: CASSSGSDRGETQYF
V gene: TRBV7-3
J gene: TRBJ2-5
clone size: -
D gene: TRBD1

CDR3 DNA: TGTGCCAGCAGCGTCCTAGCGGGGGGGCCACATGAGCAGTTCTTC
CDR3 protein: CASSVLAGGPHEQFF
V gene: TRBV9
J gene: TRBJ2-1
clone size: -
D gene: TRBD2

CDR3 DNA: TGTGCCAGCAGCCAAGTCAGAGGTACTGAAGCTTTCTTT
CDR3 protein: CASSQVRGTEAFF
V gene: TRBV4-2
J gene: TRBJ1-1
clone size: -
D gene: -

CDR3 DNA: TGTGCCAGCAGCTTAACGTCCTATAATTCACCCCTCCACTTT
CDR3 protein: CASSLTSYNSPLHF
V gene: TRBV7-2
J gene: TRBJ1-6
clone size: -
D gene: -

CDR3 DNA: TGCGCCAGCAGAGGCACTGGGAGGATGAACACTGAAGCTTTCTTT
CDR3 protein: CASRGTGRMNTEAFF
V gene: TRBV10-2
J gene: TRBJ1-1
clone size: few
D gene: -

CDR3 DNA: TGTGCCAGCCGCCCTACAGGGGCGGTTTATGGCTACACCTTC
CDR3 protein: CASRPTGAVYGYTF
V gene: TRBV6-5
J gene: TRBJ1-2
clone size: -
D gene: TRBD1

CDR3 DNA: TGCGCCAGCAGCGGGGTAGCGGGGGGGCCCGATACGCAGTATTTT
CDR3 protein: CASSGVAGGPDTQYF
V gene: TRBV5-1
J gene: TRBJ2-3
clone size: once
D gene: TRBD2

CDR3 DNA: TGTGCCAGCAGCTTAGGAGGCAGGGGAAGCGAAAAACTGTTTTTT
CDR3 protein: CASSLGGRGSEKLFF
V gene: TRBV7-2
J gene: TRBJ1-4
clone size: few
D gene: -

CDR3 DNA: TGTGCCAGCAGCATCACCGCCGTGGGAGGGTTCACTAACTATGGCTACACCTTC
CDR3 protein: CASSITAVGGFTNYGYTF
V gene: TRBV7-8
J gene: TRBJ1-2
clone size: -
D gene: -

CDR3 DNA: TGTGCCAGCAGCTTAGTTGCCAGCGACTCTGGAAACACCATATATTTT
CDR3 protein: CASSLVASDSGNTIYF
V gene: TRBV7-6
J gene: TRBJ1-3
clone size: -
D gene: -

CDR3 DNA: TGTGCCAGCAGTTATGGACTAGCGGGGGTTAGACAAGAGACCCAGTACTTC
CDR3 protein: CASSYGLAGVRQETQYF
V gene: TRBV5-8
J gene: TRBJ2-5
clone size: -
D gene: TRBD2

CDR3 DNA: TGCGCCAGCAGCCAACTCCGACAACCACTCACTGAAGCTTTCTTT
CDR3 protein: CASSQLRQPLTEAFF
V gene: TRBV5-1
J gene: TRBJ1-1
clone size: -
D gene: -

CDR3 DNA: TGCGCCAGCAGCTTGTTACAGGGGTTAAACTATGGCTACACCTTC
CDR3 protein: CASSLLQGLNYGYTF
V gene: TRBV5-1
J gene: TRBJ1-2
clone size: -
D gene: TRBD1

CDR3 DNA: TGTGCCAGCAGCAGGCAGGGGCCACTAGGCTACACCTTC
CDR3 protein: CASSRQGPLGYTF
V gene: TRBV5-8
J gene: TRBJ1-2
clone size: -
D gene: -

CDR3 DNA: TGTGCCAGCAGCCACACCGGCGGCGCGAACACTGAAGCTTTCTTT
CDR3 protein: CASSHTGGANTEAFF
V gene: TRBV6-5
J gene: TRBJ1-1
clone size: -
D gene: -

CDR3 DNA: TGTGCCAGTAGTATACAGGGGGGAGATTCACCCCTCCACTTT
CDR3 protein: CASSIQGGDSPLHF
V gene: TRBV19
J gene: TRBJ1-6
clone size: few
D gene: TRBD1

CDR3 DNA: TGTGCCATCAGTGAAAGAATACAGAGCCGTAACGGGGCCAATGAGCAGTTCTTC
CDR3 protein: CAISERIQSRNGANEQFF
V gene: TRBV10-3
J gene: TRBJ2-1
clone size: -
D gene: -

CDR3 DNA: TGTGCCAGCAAAGGGGACAGGGTAAACTATGGCTACACCTTC
CDR3 protein: CASKGDRVNYGYTF
V gene: TRBV6-6
J gene: TRBJ1-2
clone size: -
D gene: TRBD1

CDR3 DNA: TGTGCCAGCAGCTTGGCAGGATATAGCAATCAGCCCCAGCATTTT
CDR3 protein: CASSLAGYSNQPQHF
V gene: TRBV5-5
J gene: TRBJ1-5
clone size: -
D gene: -

CDR3 DNA: TGTGCCAGCAGGAAGCGGCTAGCCAAAAACATTCAGTACTTC
CDR3 protein: CASRKRLAKNIQYF
V gene: TRBV28
J gene: TRBJ2-4
clone size: -
D gene: -

CDR3 DNA: TGTGCCAGCAGCGTGGGACAGGGATTCTACGAGCAGTACTTC
CDR3 protein: CASSVGQGFYEQYF
V gene: TRBV7-2
J gene: TRBJ2-7
clone size: -
D gene: TRBD1

CDR3 DNA: TGTGCCAGCACTACCCATACAGGGGATCAGCCCCAGCATTTT
CDR3 protein: CASTTHTGDQPQHF
V gene: TRBV6-5
J gene: TRBJ1-5
clone size: -
D gene: TRBD1

CDR3 DNA: TGTGCCAGCAGTTACCGGACTAGCGGAAATGAGCAGTTCTTC
CDR3 protein: CASSYRTSGNEQFF
V gene: TRBV6-5
J gene: TRBJ2-1
clone size: -
D gene: TRBD2

CDR3 DNA: TGTGCCAGCCTCCGGGACACGAACACTGAAGCTTTCTTT
CDR3 protein: CASLRDTNTEAFF
V gene: TRBV19
J gene: TRBJ1-1
clone size: -
D gene: -

CDR3 DNA: TGTGCCTGGAGTGTAAGCGGGGGGGGCTACGAGCAGTACTTC
CDR3 protein: CAWSVSGGGYEQYF
V gene: TRBV30
J gene: TRBJ2-7
clone size: -
D gene: TRBD2

CDR3 DNA: TGTGCCAGCAGTTCCCAGGGAGGGAACGAGCAGTACTTC
CDR3 protein: CASSSQGGNEQYF
V gene: TRBV6-6
J gene: TRBJ2-7
clone size: -
D gene: TRBD2

CDR3 DNA: TGTGCCAGCAGCTCGGGACTAGCGGGGTTCCCGAGGGATACGCAGTATTTT
CDR3 protein: CASSSGLAGFPRDTQYF
V gene: TRBV5-4
J gene: TRBJ2-3
clone size: -
D gene: TRBD2

CDR3 DNA: TGTGCCAGCAGTCCTGTAGGCGGCTATGGCTACACCTTC
CDR3 protein: CASSPVGGYGYTF
V gene: TRBV6-1
J gene: TRBJ1-2
clone size: -
D gene: -

CDR3 DNA: TGTGCCAGCAGCTTAGGACAGGGGGCGCGCGCAGATACGCAGTATTTT
CDR3 protein: CASSLGQGARADTQYF
V gene: TRBV7-3
J gene: TRBJ2-3
clone size: -
D gene: TRBD1

CDR3 DNA: TGTGCCAGCAGCCAACACAGGGAGAACACTGAAGCTTTCTTT
CDR3 protein: CASSQHRENTEAFF
V gene: TRBV7-9
J gene: TRBJ1-1
clone size: -
D gene: -